This T cell receptor (beta chain) was retrieved from a study of blood T cells in healthy people across ages. Russia was home to the donors, healthy Caucasian individuals aged roughly 6 to 100. Total RNA amounts of at least 6 micrograms were extracted per sample. Trimming removed 4 bases at V and 7 bases at J, with 11 bases between. The CDR3 is made up of 14 amino acids. Germline V gives CDR1 MRHNA, CDR2 SNTAGT. As to this clonotype: Its antigen is still unknown.

Alongside a J-beta primer mix, a sample-barcoded 5' primer served in a second PCR lasting roughly 7 to 11 cycles. Each CDR3 protein gets one entry after TCRdb re-called the 5' RACE reads with MiXCR. This sample carries about 1.4 million distinct CDR3 sequences, roughly 59% of them seen once, and the ten largest clones take 6.5% to 8%. Study outcomes and limitations: Since the PBMCs were unsorted, naive and antigen-experienced cells could not be conclusively compared. Samples with more naive T cells showed higher observed beta diversity.

Sequenced material: blood. The chain carries TRBV6-4 and TRBJ1-6, with a possible D match to TRBD1 (5 bases). This sequence originates from a young man in good health. The CDR3 region is CASSAGPGNSPLHF. Written as DNA, the CDR3 is TGTGCCAGCAGTGCGGGGCCGGGGAATTCACCCCTCCACTTT.